The 13 T cell receptor beta chains in this list originate from one sample, sequenced in a study of cytomegalovirus exposure and HLA in healthy donors. The PCR ran on 60 Vbeta and 13 Jbeta primers. Libraries were prepared by immunoSEQ multiplex PCR; TCRdb keeps only in-frame clonotypes and omits some of them. The sample consists of over 100,000 clones, approximately 80% of them appearing once. Specimen: PBMCs. These receptors all come from a man in his forties in good health and CMV-seropositive.

The chain carries TRBV28 and TRBJ1-4; unclear D gene. V was trimmed by 3 bases and J by 0 bases, leaving 8 bases between them. The germline V gene has CDR1 MDHEN and CDR2 SYDVKM. The CDR3 sequence is 15 residues long. The CDR3 nucleotides read TGTGCCAGCAGTTTGACTGCAGCAACTAATGAAAAACTGTTTTTT. This gives the protein CASSLTAATNEKLFF.

The chain links TRBV13 to TRBJ2-3, with 12 bases aligning to TRBD2. There are 20 residues in the CDR3. V was clipped by 4 bases and J by 2 bases; unmatched bases: 16. Germline CDR1 and CDR2: PRHDT and FYEKMQ (reference sequence). CDR3 DNA: TGTGCCAGCAGCTCTCCCCTAGCGGGGGGGCCGGGTCGGACCACAGATACGCAGTATTTT. Encoded protein: CASSSPLAGGPGRTTDTQYF. The complete variable domain, with remaining parts taken from reference TRBV13 and TRBJ2-3, reads AAGVIQSPRHLIKEKRETATLKCYPIPRHDTVYWYQQGPGQDPQFLISFYEKMQSDKGSIPDRFSAQQFSDYHSELNMSSLELGDSALYFCASSSPLAGGPGRTTDTQYFGPGTRLTVL.

The genes are TRBV6-5 and TRBJ1-2; 8 bases are shared with TRBD1. The CDR3 length is 15 residues. In germline, CDR1 is MNHEY, CDR2 SVGAGI. J gave up 4 bases and V 8 bases, and 12 bases lay outside the gene matches. CDR3 loop: CASRNRGELTYGYTF. The CDR3 bases are TGTGCCAGCCGGAACAGGGGGGAATTAACCTATGGCTACACCTTC.

The genes are TRBV5-1 and TRBJ2-7; D unresolved. V dropped 2 bases and J dropped 2 bases, with 11 bases sitting between them. CDR3 size: 14 residues. Germline assignment: CDR1 SGHRS and CDR2 YFSETQ. The CDR3 DNA follows: TGCGCCAGCAGCTTTGCTGGCCACCCCTACGAGCAGTACTTC. Protein: CASSFAGHPYEQYF.

The chain couples TRBV4-1 to TRBJ1-1; 10 nucleotides line up with TRBD1. Per germline, CDR1 MGHRA and CDR2 YSYEKL. This CDR3 spans 14 amino acids. After removal of 6 bases from V and 5 bases from J, the junction contained 6 bases not matched to a gene. In DNA, the CDR3 is TGCGCCAGCAGACCGACAGGGGGCGATACTGAAGCTTTCTTT. Translated: CASRPTGGDTEAFF.

The chain carries TRBV5-1 and TRBJ2-7; TRBD2 matches at 12 bases. V lost 0 bases to trimming and J lost 1 base; unmatched junction nucleotides: 5. Germline V gene sequence: CDR1 SGHRS, CDR2 YFSETQ. CDR3 length equals 17 residues. CDR3: CASSLGVTSGGSYEQYF. The CDR3 coding sequence is TGCGCCAGCAGCTTGGGGGTCACTAGCGGGGGGTCCTACGAGCAGTACTTC.

The chain links TRBV7-6 to TRBJ1-1; unclear D gene. The CDR3 spans 12 residues. The ends were cut back, 5 bases at V and 7 bases at J, with 11 bases in the middle. CDR1 and CDR2 from the germline V gene are SGHVS and FNYEAQ. The CDR3 sequence is CASSPMFGEAFF. CDR3 DNA: TGTGCCAGCAGCCCTATGTTTGGTGAAGCTTTCTTT.

The chain joins TRBV6-5 to TRBJ2-5, with D possibly matching TRBD2 (7 bases). V shed 7 bases and J shed 5 bases, with 17 bases lying between them. The CDR3 spans 14 residues. Germline V CDR1 and CDR2: MNHEY, SVGAGI. The CDR3 sequence is CASNTQQGGETQYF. CDR3 nucleotides: TGTGCCAGCAATACTCAACAGGGAGGGGAGACCCAGTACTTC.

This clone has more than one count but fewer than ten. The V and J genes are TRBV27 and TRBJ2-2; TRBD1 aligns across 7 bases. The CDR3 contains 13 residues. Germline V gene sequence: CDR1 MNHEY, CDR2 SMNVEV (reference sequence). After removal of 5 bases from V and 5 bases from J, the junction contained 2 bases not matched to a gene. Written as DNA, the CDR3 is TGTGCCAGCAGTACAGGGGAAACCGGGGAGCTGTTTTTT. This codes for CASSTGETGELFF.

This chain joins TRBV7-9 and TRBJ2-3, with D possibly matching TRBD2 (5 bases). Trimming removed 1 base from V and 6 bases from J, with 14 bases in between. The CDR3 runs 15 residues. CDR1 and CDR2 (germline): SEHNR, FQNEAQ (reference sequence). The CDR3 loop reads CASSLGLDSGDTQYF. The DNA of the CDR3 is TGTGCCAGCAGCTTAGGTCTTGATTCGGGGGATACGCAGTATTTT.

The chain has TRBV13 and TRBJ2-5; TRBD2 aligns across 10 bases. Per germline, CDR1 PRHDT and CDR2 FYEKMQ (reference sequence). V was pared by 1 base and J by 3 bases, with 11 bases of the junction left unmatched. The CDR3 spans 18 residues. Written as DNA, the CDR3 is TGTGCCAGCAGCTTAGACGGTTGGCTAGCGGGGGCCGAAGAGACCCAGTACTTC. Translation: CASSLDGWLAGAEETQYF.

V is TRBV5-8 and J is TRBJ1-1, with TRBD1 matching 7 bases. The CDR3 has 16 residues. Germline trimming cut 3 bases from V and 1 base from J; bases unmatched to any gene: 9. Germline V CDR1 and CDR2: SGHTS, YDEGEE. CDR3 region: CASSYPRQGRNTEAFF. CDR3 DNA sequence: TGTGCCAGCAGCTACCCCAGACAGGGCAGGAACACTGAAGCTTTCTTT.

V usage is TRBV28 and J usage is TRBJ2-7, with 8 nucleotides matching TRBD1. Germline values: CDR1 MDHEN, CDR2 SYDVKM. V was clipped by 6 bases and J by 2 bases; unmatched bases: 6. The CDR3 is made up of 14 amino acids. The CDR3 region has the DNA TGTGCCAGCAGACCCGCGGACAGGGCCTACGAGCAGTACTTC. Encoded protein: CASRPADRAYEQYF.